This entry concerns a single T cell receptor (beta chain). What it binds is not known. TCRdb analysed the RT-PCR reads with MiXCR anew, one entry per CDR3 protein. The sample shows 650,000 to 800,000 distinct CDR3 sequences, approximately 14% of them seen only once. The sample belongs to a study of response to subunit inactivated influenza vaccine. General study results and limits: Authors suggested few new T cells are recruited by each seasonal influenza vaccination.

Looked up from germline, CDR1 is DFQATT and CDR2 is SNEGSKA (reference sequence). The ends were cut back, 0 bases at V and 6 bases at J, with 12 bases in the middle. This CDR3 is built from 15 residues. This chain joins TRBV20-1 and TRBJ1-6; D unresolved. Sequenced material: PBMCs from blood, taken approximately 15 days before vaccination. This TCR derives from a man between 50 and 59 years old who received an inactivated influenza vaccine. The CDR3: CSARDWAGSNSPLHF. The DNA of the CDR3 is TGCAGTGCTAGAGATTGGGCAGGCTCTAATTCACCCCTCCACTTT.